This T cell receptor beta chain emerged from a study of OX40 agonist ivuxolimab in advanced cancers. For the study at large: Patients were dosed intravenously with ivuxolimab at 0.01 to 10 mg/kg every 2 weeks. Cancers in dose escalation were hepatocellular, melanoma, renal cell and head and neck. Partial responses were recorded for three patients, including one with hepatocellular carcinoma and two with cutaneous melanoma. Study-wide findings and caveats: By week 6 at 0.1 to 3.0 mg/kg, blood CD4+ and CD8+ T cells had expanded clonally.

On this clone itself: The antigen is unknown.

The length of the CDR3 is 16 residues. CDR1 is LNHDA and CDR2 is SQIVND in the germline V gene (reference sequence). Trimming took 5 bases from V and 0 from J, leaving 14 bases between them. Sequenced by immunoSEQ multiplex PCR; TCRdb stores in-frame clones only, minus some. The sample has about 110,000 clones; 75% to 95% are singletons. This sample comprised CD4+ or CD8+ T cells sorted from blood, obtained in a trial of the OX40 agonist ivuxolimab. The V gene is TRBV19, the J gene TRBJ2-1; TRBD2 is a possible D gene (5 bases). The sequence came from an adult with an advanced solid tumor such as melanoma, head and neck, liver or kidney cancer. The CDR3 here is CASSLQAVTSYNEQFF. For the CDR3, the DNA is TGTGCCAGTAGTTTGCAAGCGGTCACCTCCTACAATGAGCAGTTCTTC.